The source of this T cell receptor beta chain is a study of blood T cell repertoires in COVID-19. In the study overall: Acute-phase and convalescent COVID-19 samples originated in the United States, Italy and Spain. Sources were T cells, B-cell-depleted T cells, or PBMCs; the material itself was cDNA or gDNA.

Seattle's enrolled individuals joined amid active infection and were then monitored longitudinally. Looked up from germline, CDR1 is MNHNS and CDR2 is SASEGT. CDR3 length: 14 amino acids. Trimming pared 1 base from V and 5 bases from J, leaving 11 bases between. Original analysis: Cell counts per sample came from amplifying reference gene primers. Only in-frame clones appear in the TCRdb table, and some are missing; sequencing was by immunoSEQ multiplex PCR. That table furnishes V, J and clone size, whereas the DNA furnished D and trimming. The sample consists of some 290,000 clones, roughly 90% of them appearing once.

This receptor was obtained from a woman aged 25 to 39 with COVID-19, enrolled during active disease. The chain is built from TRBV6-1 and TRBJ2-5; maybe TRBD2 (5 bases). Source material: peripheral blood. The CDR3 loop is CASSEVLAGETQYF. The CDR3 DNA is TGTGCCAGCAGTGAAGTCCTAGCCGGGGAGACCCAGTACTTC.